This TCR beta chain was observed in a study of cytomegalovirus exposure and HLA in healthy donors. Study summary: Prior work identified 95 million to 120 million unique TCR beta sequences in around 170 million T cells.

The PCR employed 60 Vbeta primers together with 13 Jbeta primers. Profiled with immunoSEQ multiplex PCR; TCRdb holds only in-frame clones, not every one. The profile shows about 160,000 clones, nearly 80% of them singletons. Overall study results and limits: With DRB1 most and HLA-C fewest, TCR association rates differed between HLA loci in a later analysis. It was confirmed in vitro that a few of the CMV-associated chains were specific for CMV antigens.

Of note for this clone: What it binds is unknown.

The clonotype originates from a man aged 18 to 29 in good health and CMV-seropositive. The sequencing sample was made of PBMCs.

The CDR3 region has the DNA TGTGCCAGCAGTACACCGACTAGCGGGAACGAGCAGTACTTC. It codes for CASSTPTSGNEQYF. The V and J genes are TRBV6-5 and TRBJ2-7; 11 bases map to TRBD2. This CDR3 is built from 14 residues. The V gene end was trimmed by 5 bases and the J gene end by 5 bases; junction bases not matched to a gene: 5. Germline values: CDR1 MNHEY, CDR2 SVGAGI.